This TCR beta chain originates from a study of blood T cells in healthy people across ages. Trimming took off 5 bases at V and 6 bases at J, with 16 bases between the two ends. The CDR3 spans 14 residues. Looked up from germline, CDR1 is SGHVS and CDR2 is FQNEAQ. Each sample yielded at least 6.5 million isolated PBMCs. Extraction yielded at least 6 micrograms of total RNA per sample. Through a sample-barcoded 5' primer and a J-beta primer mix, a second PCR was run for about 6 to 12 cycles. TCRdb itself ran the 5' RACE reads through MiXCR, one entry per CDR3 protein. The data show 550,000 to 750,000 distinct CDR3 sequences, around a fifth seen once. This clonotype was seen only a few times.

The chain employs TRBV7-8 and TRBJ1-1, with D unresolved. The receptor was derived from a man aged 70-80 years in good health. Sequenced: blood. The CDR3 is CASSERESKAEAFF. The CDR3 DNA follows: TGTGCCAGCAGCGAACGGGAGTCGAAGGCTGAAGCTTTCTTT.